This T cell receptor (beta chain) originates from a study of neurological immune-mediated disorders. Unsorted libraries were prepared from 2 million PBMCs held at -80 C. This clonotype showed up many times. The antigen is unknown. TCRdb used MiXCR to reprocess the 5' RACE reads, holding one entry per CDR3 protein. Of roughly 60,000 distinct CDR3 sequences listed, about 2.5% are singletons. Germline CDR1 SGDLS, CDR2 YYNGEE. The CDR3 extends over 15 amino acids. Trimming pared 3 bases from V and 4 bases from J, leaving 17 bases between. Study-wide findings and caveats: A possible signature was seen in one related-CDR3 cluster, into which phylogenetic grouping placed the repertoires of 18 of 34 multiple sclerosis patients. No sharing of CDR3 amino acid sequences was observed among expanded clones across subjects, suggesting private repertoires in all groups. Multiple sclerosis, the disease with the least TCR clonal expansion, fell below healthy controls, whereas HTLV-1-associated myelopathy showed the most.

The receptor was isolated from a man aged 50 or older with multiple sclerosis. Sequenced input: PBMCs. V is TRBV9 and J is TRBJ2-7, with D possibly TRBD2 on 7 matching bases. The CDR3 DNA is TGTGCCAGCAGCGCAACGGGAGGAGGGGGTTACGAGCAGTACTTC. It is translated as CASSATGGGGYEQYF.